The 2 T cell receptor beta chains presented below share a single source sample, sequenced in a study of blood T cell repertoires in COVID-19. Here immunoSEQ multiplex PCR was the method, and the copy in TCRdb shows in-frame clones only, minus some. Seen here are approximately 250,000 clones, approximately 87% observed once, and the top ten hold roughly 8.6%. Sequencing was done on a sample of peripheral blood. All receptors come from a human donor in a cohort sampled during active COVID-19.

The V gene is TRBV5-1, the J gene TRBJ2-3; D uncertain. Deletions cut 0 bases from V and 1 base from J, with 9 bases between. The CDR3 runs to 15 residues. CDR1 is SGHRS and CDR2 is YFSETQ in the germline V gene. The CDR3 is CASSLGWSGTDTQYF. Written as DNA, the CDR3 is TGCGCCAGCAGCTTGGGGTGGAGTGGCACAGATACGCAGTATTTT. Using reference TRBV5-1 and TRBJ2-3 for the parts outside the CDR3, the full variable domain is KAGVTQTPRYLIKTRGQQVTLSCSPISGHRSVSWYQQTPGQGLQFLFEYFSETQRNKGNFPGRFSGRQFSNSRSEMNVSTLELGDSALYLCASSLGWSGTDTQYFGPGTRLTVL.

The chain links TRBV5-1 to TRBJ2-5; D may be TRBD2 (5 bases). The V end lost 0 bases, the J end lost 5 bases, and 11 bases lay between the germline ends. The V gene's germline CDR1 is SGHRS and CDR2 YFSETQ. The CDR3 totals 14 residues. CDR3: CASSLVRGRETQYF. In nucleotides, the CDR3 is TGCGCCAGCAGCTTGGTCCGGGGAAGGGAGACCCAGTACTTC.